One and the same sample provided the 10 T cell receptor beta chains below, sequenced in a study of T cell repertoires in cytomegalovirus infection (dated by TCRdb to between 2019 and 2020). Interpreted using the paper, the treatment or condition label stands for: in vitro stimulation with specific CMV peptide epitopes to enrich CMV-specific T cells. These TCRs' antigens remain unknown. These reads were obtained on an Illumina HiSeq 1500. TCRdb redid the processing of the public reads, applying fastp at Q25 and MiXCR, and retained in-frame beta chains. Each record represents a unique CDR3 protein, reported with the most common genes and DNA among its rows. The sample table contains around 710,000 distinct CDR3 sequences; only one count was recorded for 25% to 35% of them. The ten largest account for under 15% of the sample. The material sequenced was cultured CD8+ T cells from PBMCs, taken from culture after CMV antigen stimulation. These receptors all stem from a human donor in good health (CMV status not recorded). Some clones in this sample may be carry-over from other donors' samples.

The chain has TRBV5-1 and TRBJ2-1, with 8 nucleotides matching TRBD2. V shed 7 bases and J 10 bases; nucleotides not matched to a gene: 10. CDR1 SGHRS and CDR2 YFSETQ come from the germline V gene. This CDR3 comprises 13 residues. The DNA for the CDR3 is TGCGCCAGCGTTCCCCCCGGGACTAGAGAGCAGTTCTTC. It specifies CASVPPGTREQFF.

This clonotype was picked up a small number of times. The CDR3 protein is CATRPVVATNEKLFF. DNA of the CDR3: TGTGCCACCAGACCCGTTGTCGCAACTAATGAAAAACTGTTTTTT. The rearrangement joins TRBV10-3 to TRBJ1-4, with D uncertain. CDR1 and CDR2 (germline): ENHRY, SYGVKD. Deletions cut 10 bases from V and 0 bases from J, with 15 bases between. The CDR3 spans 15 residues.

This clonotype was seen repeatedly, ten times or more. V gene TRBV11-2 combines with J gene TRBJ2-1; 10 bases are a match to TRBD1. Per germline, CDR1 SGHAT and CDR2 FQNNGV. This CDR3 spans 16 amino acids. V lost 5 bases, J lost 4 bases, and 8 bases stayed unmatched. The CDR3 reads CASSGAGTGVYNEQFF. The DNA for the CDR3 is TGTGCCAGCAGCGGAGCCGGGACAGGGGTTTACAATGAGCAGTTCTTC.

The sample holds many counts of this clonotype. This chain links TRBV2 with TRBJ1-4, with 8 nucleotides matching TRBD1. The CDR3 spans 16 residues. Germline CDR1 and CDR2: SNHLY and FYNNEI. V gave up 2 bases and J gave up 6 bases; unmatched junction bases: 8. The CDR3 region has the DNA TGTGCCAGCAGTGAAACCCTGACAGGGGCTGATGAAAAACTGTTTTTT. The encoded protein is CASSETLTGADEKLFF.

The V call is TRBV7-3, the J call TRBJ2-1; perhaps TRBD2 as D (5 bases). The length of the CDR3 is 14 residues. V was pared by 5 bases and J by 3 bases, with 11 bases between. Germline CDR1 reads SGHTA; CDR2 reads FQGTGA. The CDR3 spells CASSLPGNYNEQFF. In DNA form, the CDR3 reads TGTGCCAGCAGCCTTCCGGGGAACTACAATGAGCAGTTCTTC.

The sample holds many counts of this clonotype. The chain combines TRBV20-1 with TRBJ1-1; D call uncertain. CDR1 is DFQATT and CDR2 is SNEGSKA in the germline V gene (reference sequence). V dropped 6 bases and J dropped 0 bases, with 14 bases sitting between them. The CDR3 has 14 amino acids. For the CDR3, the DNA is TGCAGTGCCCGAAAGGGCGGGATGAACACTGAAGCTTTCTTT. It translates to CSARKGGMNTEAFF.

V is TRBV15 and J is TRBJ2-5, with D perhaps matching TRBD1 (6 bases). CDR3 size: 15 residues. V lost 6 bases to trimming and J lost 2 bases, with 16 bases between them. Per the germline V gene, CDR1 is LNHNV and CDR2 is YYDKDF (reference sequence). In DNA, the CDR3 is TGTGCCACCAGACTGGGACACTTGAAACAAGAGACCCAGTACTTC. Translated, it gives CATRLGHLKQETQYF.

This clonotype has only a few counts. The chain has TRBV7-8 and TRBJ2-5; 9 positions match TRBD1. With 5 bases clipped from V and 4 bases from J, the junction kept 8 bases outside the gene matches. The CDR3 consists of 15 residues. The germline V gene encodes CDR1 SGHVS and CDR2 FQNEAQ. In nucleotides, the CDR3 is TGTGCCAGCAGCGCGGATACAGGGGGCGCAGAGACCCAGTACTTC. This gives the protein CASSADTGGAETQYF.

This clonotype was observed at least ten times. The chain employs TRBV7-2 and TRBJ2-1, with D possibly being TRBD2 (6 bases). V lost 4 bases and J lost 7, with 11 bases in between. The CDR3 has 13 residues. CDR1 is SGHTA and CDR2 is FQGNSA in the germline V gene. CDR3 amino acids: CASSSRRGNEQFF. CDR3 nucleotide sequence: TGTGCCAGCAGCTCCAGGCGGGGAAATGAGCAGTTCTTC.

This clonotype was detected only a few times. The V call is TRBV10-3, the J call TRBJ1-2; TRBD1 aligns across 8 bases. Germline CDR1 reads ENHRY; CDR2 reads SYGVKD. V lost 10 bases and J lost 6; bases outside the gene matches: 4. This CDR3 is 11 amino acids long. The CDR3: CANQGADGYTF. The CDR3 nucleotides read TGTGCCAACCAGGGGGCGGATGGCTACACCTTC.